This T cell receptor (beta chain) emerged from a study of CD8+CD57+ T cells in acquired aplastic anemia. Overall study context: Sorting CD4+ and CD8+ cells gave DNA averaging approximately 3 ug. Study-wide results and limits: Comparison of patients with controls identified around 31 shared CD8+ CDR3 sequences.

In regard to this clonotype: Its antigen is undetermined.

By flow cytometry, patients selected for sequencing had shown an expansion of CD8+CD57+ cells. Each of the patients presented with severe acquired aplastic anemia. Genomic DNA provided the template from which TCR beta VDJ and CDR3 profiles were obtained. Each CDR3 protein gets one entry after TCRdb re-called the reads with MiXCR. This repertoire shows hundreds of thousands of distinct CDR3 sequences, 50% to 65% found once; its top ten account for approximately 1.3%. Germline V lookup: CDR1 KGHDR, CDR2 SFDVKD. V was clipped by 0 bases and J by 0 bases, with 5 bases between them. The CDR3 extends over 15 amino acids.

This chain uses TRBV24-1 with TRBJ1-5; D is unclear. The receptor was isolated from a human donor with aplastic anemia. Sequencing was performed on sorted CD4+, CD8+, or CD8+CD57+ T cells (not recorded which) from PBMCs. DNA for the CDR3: TGTGCCACCAGTGATTTGACGGTTAGCAATCAGCCCCAGCATTTT. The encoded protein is CATSDLTVSNQPQHF.